The 29 T cell receptor beta chains in this list originate from one sample, sequenced in a study of cytomegalovirus exposure and HLA in healthy donors. 13 Jbeta primers and 60 Vbeta primers were used for the PCR. TCRdb's table, derived via immunoSEQ multiplex PCR, lists solely in-frame clones and lacks some. The sample includes roughly 100,000 clones, about 70% of them seen just once. Source material: PBMCs. These TCRs come from a man under 40 in good health and CMV-seronegative.

J is TRBJ1-1 and V is TRBV30, with D unclear. The CDR3 length is 12 residues. V was trimmed by 3 bases and J by 0 bases, leaving 5 bases between them. CDR1 and CDR2 (germline): GTSNPN, SVGIG (reference sequence). CDR3 in DNA: TGTGCCTGGAGGCTACTGAACACTGAAGCTTTCTTT. This encodes CAWRLLNTEAFF.

V and J are TRBV28 and TRBJ2-5; tentatively, D is TRBD1 (5 bases). The CDR3 spans 16 residues. Germline CDR1 and CDR2: MDHEN and SYDVKM. V was trimmed by 7 bases and J by 0 bases, leaving 18 bases between them. Here the CDR3 reads CASNDRAVKNQETQYF. In DNA form, the CDR3 reads TGTGCCAGCAATGACAGAGCCGTAAAGAACCAAGAGACCCAGTACTTC.

This clone has more than one count but fewer than ten. This chain connects TRBV19 to TRBJ2-2, with D possibly being TRBD2 (6 bases). The CDR3 has 19 residues. CDR1 is LNHDA and CDR2 is SQIVND in the germline V gene (reference sequence). The V end was cut by 5 bases, the J end by 2 bases, with 24 bases between. CDR3 in amino acids: CASSPTYPGLLSNTGELFF. The CDR3 DNA reads as TGTGCCAGTAGTCCAACCTATCCCGGACTACTTTCAAACACCGGGGAGCTGTTTTTT.

The chain is built from TRBV19 and TRBJ2-5, with 8 bases that match TRBD2. The DNA end favors TRBJ2-7, so the J call may be wrong. Germline V CDR1 and CDR2: LNHDA, SQIVND (reference sequence). This CDR3 comprises 15 residues. This CDR3 reads CASSIGSGSSYEQYF. The CDR3 nucleotides are TGTGCCAGTAGTATTGGGAGCGGGAGCTCCTACGAGCAGTACTTC.

V and J are TRBV9 and TRBJ1-2, with D tentatively TRBD1 (5 bases). CDR3 length: 15 residues. Germline assignment: CDR1 SGDLS and CDR2 YYNGEE. Trimming removed 0 bases from V and 6 bases from J, with 15 bases in between. The CDR3 protein is CASSVDWQGTDGYTF. DNA for the CDR3: TGTGCCAGCAGCGTAGATTGGCAGGGAACTGATGGCTACACCTTC.

This clone was counted a few times. The chain joins TRBV27 to TRBJ2-4; 7 bases map to TRBD2. The J segment lost 1 base and the V segment lost 3 bases, leaving 3 bases of the junction unmatched. Germline V gene data show CDR1 as MNHEY and CDR2 as SMNVEV (reference sequence). The CDR3 runs to 15 residues. CDR3 bases: TGTGCCAGCAGTTTGGGGGGGGTGGCCAAAAACATTCAGTACTTC. Its translation: CASSLGGVAKNIQYF.

This chain joins TRBV4-1 and TRBJ2-7, with 11 positions matching TRBD2. Germline loops: CDR1 MGHRA, CDR2 YSYEKL. This CDR3 is built from 14 residues. J gave up 9 bases and V 4 bases, and 8 bases lay outside the gene matches. The CDR3 is CASSPGTSGLWQYF. In DNA, the CDR3 is TGCGCCAGCAGCCCCGGGACTAGCGGTCTTTGGCAGTACTTC.

The V gene is TRBV30, the J gene TRBJ1-1; D uncertain. Germline lookup yields CDR1 GTSNPN and CDR2 SVGIG (reference sequence). V was pared by 2 bases and J by 0 bases, with 10 bases between. The CDR3 has 14 residues. The DNA for the CDR3 is TGTGCCTGGAGTCTGACACGTATGAACACTGAAGCTTTCTTT. The encoded protein is CAWSLTRMNTEAFF.

This chain links TRBV15 with TRBJ2-5; D perhaps matches TRBD1 (5 bases). Germline loops: CDR1 LNHNV, CDR2 YYDKDF (reference sequence). This CDR3 comprises 14 residues. With 4 bases removed from V and 6 bases from J, the gap between germline ends came to 15 bases. DNA of the CDR3: TGTGCCACCAGCACTCCCGAGTTGGACAAGACCCAGTACTTC. This gives the protein CATSTPELDKTQYF.

V usage is TRBV6-6 and J usage is TRBJ2-2; D is unclear. This CDR3 is built from 12 residues. Germline lookup yields CDR1 MNHNY and CDR2 SVGAGI (reference sequence). V was pared by 4 bases and J by 6 bases, with 6 bases between. As DNA, the CDR3 is TGTGCCAGCAGTTTAGTTGCCGGGGAGCTGTTTTTT. This gives the protein CASSLVAGELFF.

DNA for the CDR3: TGTGCCAGTAAGGGGGCTGGGGCCAACGTCCTGACTTTC. Its protein is CASKGAGANVLTF. The chain recombines TRBV7-2 with TRBJ2-6; possible D gene TRBD1, 6 bases. Trimming pared 9 bases from V and 2 bases from J, leaving 8 bases between. The CDR3 is 13 amino acids. The germline CDR1 and CDR2 sequences are SGHTA and FQGNSA.

The rearrangement uses TRBV11-3 and TRBJ2-1; 9 bases map to TRBD2. The CDR3 length is 15 residues. Germline V gene lookup returns CDR1 SGHNT and CDR2 YENEEA. Unmatched junction bases numbered 8, after V lost 5 bases and J lost 6 bases. This chain's CDR3 is CASSPLAGIGNEQFF. Written as DNA, the CDR3 is TGTGCCAGCAGCCCCCTAGCGGGAATTGGCAATGAGCAGTTCTTC.

The CDR3 protein is CASSDRHSNQPQHF. For the CDR3, the DNA is TGTGCCAGCAGTGACAGGCATAGCAATCAGCCCCAGCATTTT. The chain recombines TRBV25-1 with TRBJ1-5; D gene uncertain. V was pared by 3 bases and J by 0 bases, with 6 bases between. Germline V gene lookup returns CDR1 MGHDK and CDR2 SYGVNS. The CDR3 spans 14 residues.

The rearrangement joins TRBV5-1 to TRBJ2-7; TRBD1 matches 9 bases. This CDR3 contains 14 residues. V lost 4 bases and J lost 7; bases outside the gene matches: 9. Germline V lookup: CDR1 SGHRS, CDR2 YFSETQ. CDR3 protein: CASSVGGQGIEQYF. The CDR3 DNA reads as TGCGCCAGCAGCGTGGGGGGACAGGGTATTGAGCAGTACTTC.

In this sample, this clone turned up many times. The J gene is TRBJ1-5, the V gene TRBV5-6; tentatively, D is TRBD1 (6 bases). The V end was cut by 5 bases, the J end by 2 bases, with 14 bases between. Germline CDR1 and CDR2: SGHDT and YYEEEE. CDR3 length equals 15 residues. The CDR3 nucleotides are TGTGCCAGCAGGAACCCGGACAGTGGCAATCAGCCCCAGCATTTT. Translation: CASRNPDSGNQPQHF. The full variable domain, in which reference TRBV5-6 and TRBJ1-5 provide the parts outside the CDR3, is DAGVTQSPTHLIKTRGQQVTLRCSPKSGHDTVSWYQQALGQGPQFIFQYYEEEERQRGNFPDRFSGHQFPNYSSELNVNALLLGDSALYLCASRNPDSGNQPQHFGDGTRLSIL.

V usage is TRBV18 and J usage is TRBJ2-3; weak D call: TRBD1 (5 bases). The CDR3 consists of 12 residues. The germline V gene has CDR1 KGHSH and CDR2 LQKENI. V was shortened by 10 bases and J by 2 bases, with 10 bases between the two germline ends. The CDR3 loop is CATGHITDTQYF. CDR3 bases: TGTGCCACCGGACATATCACAGATACGCAGTATTTT.

The V and J genes are TRBV28 and TRBJ1-5; the D gene is possibly TRBD1 (5 bases). In germline, CDR1 is MDHEN, CDR2 SYDVKM. V lost 6 bases, J lost 4 bases, and 10 bases lay in between. The CDR3 has 13 amino acids. The CDR3 sequence is CASRAGGNQPQHF. As DNA, the CDR3 is TGTGCCAGCAGGGCGGGGGGGAATCAGCCCCAGCATTTT.

In DNA form, the CDR3 reads TGTGCCAGCAGCGCCTCCGGACAGGGGGCTTGGGAGCAGTTCTTC. Translating gives CASSASGQGAWEQFF. This rearrangement joins TRBV11-3 to TRBJ2-1; 11 bases fit TRBD1. In germline, CDR1 is SGHNT, CDR2 YENEEA. The CDR3 contains 15 residues. Trimming took 5 bases from V and 10 from J; bases not matched to a gene: 10.

A remark on this clone: The junction departs from germline at one end; a sequencing error may be responsible. The chain is built from TRBV2 and TRBJ2-2, with D possibly TRBD2 on 6 matching bases. The CDR3 consists of 17 residues. Looked up from germline, CDR1 is SNHLY and CDR2 is FYNNEI. The CDR3 spells CASSEASGGFFTGGLFF. In DNA, the CDR3 is TGTGCCAGCAGTGAAGCTAGCGGCGGGTTTTTCACCGGGGGGCTGTTTTTT.

The V gene is TRBV6-4, the J gene TRBJ2-3, with 7 bases matching TRBD2. The V and J ends lost 6 bases and 1 base, in that order; junction bases with no gene match: 4. Germline V gene lookup returns CDR1 MRHNA and CDR2 SNTAGT. The CDR3 extends over 14 amino acids. The CDR3 DNA follows: TGTGCCAGCAGCCGGGAGGAAGGCACAGATACGCAGTATTTT. Its protein is CASSREEGTDTQYF.

The chain joins TRBV27 to TRBJ2-1; 11 nucleotides line up with TRBD2. With V trimmed by 4 bases and J by 8 bases, 19 bases remained unmatched. The germline CDR1 and CDR2 sequences are MNHEY and SMNVEV (reference sequence). The CDR3 is 19 residues long. CDR3 bases: TGTGCCAGCAGTTCCTACAAAAAGCCGACTAGCGGGATAGGCGATGAGCAGTTCTTC. It encodes CASSSYKKPTSGIGDEQFF.

The CDR3 region has the DNA TGTGCCAGCAGCGCTACTATGACAGGGTGGGCCAAAAACATTCAGTACTTC. Its protein product is CASSATMTGWAKNIQYF. The chain combines TRBV5-6 with TRBJ2-4; 7 bases align to TRBD1. The CDR3 is made up of 17 amino acids. V trimming: 4 bases; J trimming: 1 base; junction bases outside the gene matches: 11. Germline CDR1 and CDR2: SGHDT and YYEEEE.

The chain couples TRBV4-2 to TRBJ1-4, with D possibly being TRBD1 (5 bases). CDR3 length: 15 residues. The germline gives CDR1 LGHNA, CDR2 YNFKEQ. V lost 4 bases and J lost 8, with 17 bases in between. As DNA, the CDR3 is TGTGCCAGCAGCCCCAGCTTGGGACGGGAGGAAAAACTGTTTTTT. Translating it yields CASSPSLGREEKLFF.

The chain is built from TRBV19 and TRBJ2-3, with D possibly TRBD2 on 5 matching bases. Trimming cost V 5 bases and J 0 bases, with 18 bases left between them. The CDR3 is made up of 17 amino acids. Germline CDR1 is LNHDA and CDR2 is SQIVND (reference sequence). In DNA form, the CDR3 reads TGTGCCAGTAGTGTGTGGGCGGGCTCCGAGAGCACAGATACGCAGTATTTT. Translated: CASSVWAGSESTDTQYF.

The chain combines TRBV30 with TRBJ2-3; TRBD2 agrees at 11 bases. The V gene's germline CDR1 is GTSNPN and CDR2 SVGIG (reference sequence). The CDR3 contains 15 residues. After removal of 7 bases from V and 4 bases from J, the junction contained 10 bases not matched to a gene. The CDR3 loop reads CASVFLAGGADTQYF. CDR3 DNA sequence: TGTGCCTCCGTTTTTCTAGCGGGAGGTGCAGATACGCAGTATTTT. Using reference TRBV30 and TRBJ2-3 for the parts outside the CDR3, the full variable domain is SQTIHQWPATLVQPVGSPLSLECTVEGTSNPNLYWYRQAAGRGLQLLFYSVGIGQISSEVPQNLSASRPQDRQFILSSKKLLLSDSGFYLCASVFLAGGADTQYFGPGTRLTVL.

A single count supports this clone. This sequence joins TRBV4-3 and TRBJ2-2; perhaps TRBD1 as D (6 bases). V gave up 2 bases and J gave up 1 base, with 11 bases separating them. Germline assignment: CDR1 LGHNA and CDR2 YSLEER. This CDR3 is 16 amino acids long. This CDR3 reads CASSQLTGRNTGELFF. CDR3 coding DNA: TGCGCCAGCAGCCAACTGACAGGTCGGAACACCGGGGAGCTGTTTTTT.

This clone was seen only once. V is TRBV7-2 and J is TRBJ2-2, with D unclear. The V end was cut by 5 bases, the J end by 4 bases, with 14 bases between. CDR3 size: 15 residues. The V gene's germline CDR1 is SGHTA and CDR2 FQGNSA. The CDR3 sequence: CASSRERSGTGELFF. In nucleotides, the CDR3 is TGTGCCAGCAGCCGAGAGAGGTCGGGCACCGGGGAGCTGTTTTTT.

The rearrangement joins TRBV9 to TRBJ2-2; TRBD2 is a possible D gene (6 bases). V was pared by 3 bases and J by 7 bases, with 19 bases between. Germline V gene data show CDR1 as SGDLS and CDR2 as YYNGEE. The CDR3 runs 16 residues. CDR3 region: CASSAQSGREVGELFF. The CDR3 nucleotides read TGTGCCAGCAGCGCCCAAAGCGGCAGGGAGGTCGGGGAGCTGTTTTTT.

This clone was observed a handful of times. The J gene is TRBJ1-3, the V gene TRBV7-8; D uncertain. The CDR3 consists of 15 residues. Trimming took 5 bases from V and 1 from J, leaving 12 bases between them. Germline CDR1 SGHVS, CDR2 FQNEAQ. The CDR3 reads CASSADGVSGNTIYF. CDR3 nucleotide sequence: TGTGCCAGCAGCGCCGACGGGGTATCTGGAAACACCATATATTTT.